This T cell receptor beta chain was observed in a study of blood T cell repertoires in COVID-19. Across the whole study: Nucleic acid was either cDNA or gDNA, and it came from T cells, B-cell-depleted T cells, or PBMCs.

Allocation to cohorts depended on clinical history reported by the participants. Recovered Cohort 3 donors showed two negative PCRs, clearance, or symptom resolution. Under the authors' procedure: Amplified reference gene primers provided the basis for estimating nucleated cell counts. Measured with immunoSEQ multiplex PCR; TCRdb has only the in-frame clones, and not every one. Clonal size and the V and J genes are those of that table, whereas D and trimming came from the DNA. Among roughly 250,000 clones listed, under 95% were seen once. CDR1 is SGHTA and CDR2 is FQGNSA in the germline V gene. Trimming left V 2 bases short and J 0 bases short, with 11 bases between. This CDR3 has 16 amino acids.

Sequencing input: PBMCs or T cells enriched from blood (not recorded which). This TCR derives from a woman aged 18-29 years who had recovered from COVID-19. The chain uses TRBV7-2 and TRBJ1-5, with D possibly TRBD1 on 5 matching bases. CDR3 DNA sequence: TGTGCCAGCAGCTTATTTTCGGGGGTTAGCAATCAGCCCCAGCATTTT. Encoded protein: CASSLFSGVSNQPQHF.